This T cell receptor (beta chain) was captured by sequencing in a study of blood T cell repertoires in COVID-19. Background on the study: Italy, Spain and the United States were the sources of the convalescent and acute COVID-19 samples.

The germline gives CDR1 LGHDT, CDR2 YNNKEL (reference sequence). CDR3 length: 15 amino acids. V shed 5 bases, J shed 1 base, and the junction held 7 bases outside the gene matches. Sequencing used immunoSEQ multiplex PCR; TCRdb keeps in-frame clones, though not all of them. Seen here are about 140,000 clones, almost 85% observed once, and the top ten hold 5.5%. This clonotype was obtained from a man between 35 and 55 years old with acute COVID-19. Sequenced sample: PBMCs or T cells enriched from blood (not recorded which). The gene calls are TRBV3-1 (or the pseudogene TRBV3-2) and TRBJ2-5; 7 bases fit TRBD2. CDR3 nucleotides: TGTGCCAGCAGCGCTCGGAGCGGGATCCAAGAGACCCAGTACTTC. The encoded protein is CASSARSGIQETQYF.